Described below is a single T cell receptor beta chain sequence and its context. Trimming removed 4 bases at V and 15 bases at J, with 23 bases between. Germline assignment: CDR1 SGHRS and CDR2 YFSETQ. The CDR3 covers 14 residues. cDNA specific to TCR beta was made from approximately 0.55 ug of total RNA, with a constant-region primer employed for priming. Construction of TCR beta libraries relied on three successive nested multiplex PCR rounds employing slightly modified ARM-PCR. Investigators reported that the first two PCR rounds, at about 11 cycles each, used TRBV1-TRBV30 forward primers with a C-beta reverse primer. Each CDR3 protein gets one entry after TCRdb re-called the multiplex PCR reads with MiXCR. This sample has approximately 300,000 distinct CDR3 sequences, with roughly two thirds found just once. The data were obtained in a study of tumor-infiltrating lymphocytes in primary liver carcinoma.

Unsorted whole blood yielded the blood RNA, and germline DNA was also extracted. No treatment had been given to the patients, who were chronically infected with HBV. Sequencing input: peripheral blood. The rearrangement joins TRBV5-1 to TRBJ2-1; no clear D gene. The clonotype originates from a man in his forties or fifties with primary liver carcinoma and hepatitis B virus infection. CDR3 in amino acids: CASSKSPDSPSGFF. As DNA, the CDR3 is TGCGCCAGCAGCAAGTCTCCCGATAGCCCCTCGGGGTTCTTC.